Sequencing of this TCR beta chain was carried out in a study of T-cell memory formation after mild COVID-19. Whole-study context: Clusters of TCRs were largely donor specific. Study-level points and caveats: Some clones that responded were present in memory (sampled pre-infection), which suggests cross-reactive memory joined.

Germline CDR1 and CDR2: PRHDT and FYEKMQ (reference sequence). This CDR3 region has 12 residues. Trimming stripped 6 bases from V and 0 bases from J, with 4 bases between. In TCRdb, the 5' RACE reads were re-called with MiXCR into one record per CDR3 protein. The sample comprises 92,000 or so distinct CDR3 sequences, 10% to 15% of which are singletons, and about 28% rests with the top ten. This clonotype appeared a few times. Antigen unknown. The receptor's source is an adult woman who had mild COVID-19 (a few samples of this study predate the infection). Cell type and time point are not known. The sequenced sample consisted of PBMCs or a T cell subset sorted from them (not recorded which). This chain uses TRBV13 with TRBJ2-3; D ambiguous. The CDR3, as DNA: TGTGCCAGCAGGGGTAGCACAGATACGCAGTATTTT. This gives the protein CASRGSTDTQYF.